The T cell receptor (beta chain) under discussion was sequenced for a study of kidney transplant recipient with SARS-CoV-2 infection. This clonotype is a singleton in its sample. TCRdb itself ran the reads through MiXCR, one entry per CDR3 protein. The sample lists 200,000 to 300,000 distinct CDR3 sequences; roughly 26% were seen once. V dropped 5 bases and J dropped 4 bases, with 23 bases sitting between them. The CDR3 covers 17 residues. Per the germline V gene, CDR1 is SGHTA and CDR2 is FQGTGA. The sequence came from a young adult male patient who had COVID-19 and was a kidney transplant recipient. These T cells may partly come from the graft donor. Here the sequenced sample was a blood sample, taken at baseline and around day 120 from a kidney transplant recipient. This chain connects TRBV7-3 to TRBJ1-2; no clear D. The CDR3 reads CASSLSKDAWKTYGYTF. The CDR3 DNA is TGTGCCAGCAGCCTGTCGAAAGACGCTTGGAAGACCTATGGCTACACCTTC. The variable domain in full, completed from reference TRBV7-3 and TRBJ1-2, reads GAGVSQTPSNKVTEKGKYVELRCDPISGHTALYWYRQSLGQGPEFLIYFQGTGAADDSGLPNDRFFAVRPEGSVSTLKIQRTERGDSAVYLCASSLSKDAWKTYGYTFGSGTRLTVV.